This T cell receptor beta chain was found in a study of T cell responses to AZD1222 COVID-19 vaccine (dated by TCRdb to the early 2020s). Study-level background: A total of 233 trial participants underwent TCR sequencing, of whom more than 200 had received two doses of AZD1222 and about 25 had received two doses of the MenACWY control vaccine. Trial participants were enrolled by age into subgroups of 18-55, 56-69 and 70-plus years, and about 150, 27 and 61 TCR-sequenced participants, respectively, were included in these subgroups.

Taken with the paper, the label for time point translates to: about 28 days (+/-7) after the second vaccine dose. Reading the label with the study, this specimen's treatment or condition is: meningococcal conjugate vaccine given as trial control. Samples from vaccinated people were obtained from the UK trials COV001 and COV002, which included a single-blind randomized controlled phase 2/3 trial of AZD1222 (ChAdOx1 nCoV-19) in healthy adults. For TCRbeta chain sequencing, PBMC samples were collected from trial participants at day 0 and at day 28 after the second dose. The V end loses 1 base and the J end loses 6 bases, and a stretch of 7 bases separates them. In the germline V gene (reference sequence), CDR1 corresponds to LNHDA and CDR2 to SQIVND. The cysteine opens and the phenylalanine closes a CDR3 of 13 amino acids. The sequence is cut down to CDR3 DNA, 39 bases in frame from base 1. As concerns this clone: There is no known antigen for this receptor. Base-call qualities are not available, and no considerably larger clone is one nucleotide away.

The CDR3 regions of human TCRbeta chains were subjected to immunosequencing. In the original analysis: TCRs in the repertoires were compared against a reference library of SARS-CoV-2-specific TCRs that had been generated with the MIRA antigen-specificity platform. Breadth meant the fraction of unique TCRs that were SARS-CoV-2-associated, whereas depth meant the fraction of total T cells that were SARS-CoV-2-associated. Using the MIRA data, every spike-specific TCR was mapped to the spike region that the TCR reacted to and assigned to either a CD4 or a CD8 class. Log10-transformed breadth and depth values were compared by one-way ANOVA with Sidak's multiple comparisons tests. Drawn from immuneACCESS, this table holds only the in-frame rearrangements with V and J called that TCRdb kept. Clones are partly lost; checked studies trace under half to an unresolved V gene and leave the rest unexplained. V and J calls and clone size are as listed in that table; D and trimming were resolved from the DNA. The sample table contains about 180,000 clones; only one count was recorded for approximately 95% of them. Of the sample, 0.95% to 1.3% falls within the top ten clones.

Results the study describes overall, beyond this receptor: After two AZD1222 doses, both the breadth and the depth of spike-specific TCRs were significantly higher than at day 0 and than in MenACWY recipients. CD4 TCRs associated with the vaccine covered the entire spike protein, and the dominant responses were in regions 160-218 and 743-854. Conclusions about previously exposed vaccinees are limited, since just five to seven AZD1222 recipients were seropositive for SARS-CoV-2 at baseline. The 56-69-year group was small, and its depth increase did not reach significance, likely because of low power. Most participants were white British and females outnumbered males, and the authors suggested that clonal diversity may have been underestimated. Because no day 14 peak-response samples were available, the repertoires could be characterized only after the peak T cell response. Nearly half of unique spike-specific TCRs reportedly recognized epitopes outside regions mutated in the B.1.351 and B.1.1.7 variants.

The sequencing used peripheral blood, collected 28 days after the second dose of the MenACWY control vaccine. The receptor was derived from an adult who received the MenACWY meningococcal vaccine as a control. The chain links TRBV19 with TRBJ1-5; the D gene remains uncertain. At the DNA level, the sequence is TGTGCCAGTAGTATAGTGAGTCGTCAGCCCCAGCATTTT. Protein translation: CASSIVSRQPQHF.